The present TCR beta chain was sequenced within a study of CD8+ T cells in alopecia areata. Study summary: Skin was taken from roughly 6-13-month-old C3H/HeJ graft donors that had spontaneous alopecia and grafted onto 7-10-week-old female C3H/HeJ mice.

The sequencing template was cDNA reverse transcribed from extracted RNA. The method was immunoSEQ multiplex PCR; TCRdb's version includes in-frame clones alone and lacks a portion of them. The repertoire consists of 250,000 or so clones, none detected only once. This clone occurred a few times. Its antigen remains unidentified. Mouse names are used for the genes. The CDR3 goes on 4 residues after the read ends, and that part is filled in from the germline J gene. This specimen includes other DNA sequences encoding the same CDR3. Study results and limitations: Mouse data revealed clearer TCR sharing than patient data did, a gap possibly tied to HLA. Higher clonality was seen in lesional scalp than in normal scalp, especially in alopecia totalis/universalis. Alphabeta T cells residing in normal skin are also sequenced in scalp samples.

The CDR3 has 15 amino acids. The germline V and J ends were trimmed by 1 base and 0 bases, with 10 bases remaining between them. Germline assignment: CDR1 NNHDY and CDR2 SYVADS. Sorting of pooled cutaneous lymph node cells was based on CD4, CD8alpha, NKG2D, NKG2ACE and other markers. Sequencing was performed on CD4+ T cells sorted from a lymph node. The chain uses TRBV13-3 and TRBJ1-2; maybe TRBD1 (6 bases). The TCR comes from a C3H/HeJ mouse with alopecia areata. As its MHC haplotype, the strain has H2-k. The covered CDR3 bases are TGTGCCAGCAGTGATCGGGGACAAGCAAACTCC. Translated, it gives CASSDRGQANS. From start to end, the CDR3 is CASSDRGQANSDYTF.